This T cell receptor (beta chain) originates from a study of vaccination and CD4 T cells after COVID-19. About this clonotype itself: Its antigen is still unknown.

The Oncomine TCR Beta short-read assay sequenced DNA from cultured CD4+ T cells. TCRdb processed the PCR reads anew with MiXCR; each CDR3 protein has one entry. The sample records 7,000 or so distinct CDR3 sequences, about 41% being singletons. This sample's treatment: roughly 11-day PBMC culture with coronavirus spike peptide pools or control peptides (ViraFEST assay). Pre-COVID-19 pandemic sampling (2011-2018) yielded the unexposed donor's CD4+ T cells. The length of the CDR3 is 15 residues. V was cut by 2 bases and J by 0 bases, with 8 bases left in between. The germline V gene encodes CDR1 LNHDA and CDR2 SQIVND (reference sequence).

The rearrangement links TRBV19 to TRBJ1-5; the D is unclear. The source of this sequence is a human donor in good health. Sequencing input: CD4+ T cells from blood, cultured in vitro. The CDR3 is CASSILGSSNQPQHF. CDR3 in DNA: TGTGCCAGTAGTATATTGGGGTCTAGCAATCAGCCCCAGCATTTT.